The 8 T cell receptor beta chains given below trace back to one sample, sequenced in a study of T cell repertoires in cytomegalovirus infection. TCRdb reprocessed the reads via MiXCR and lists one record per CDR3 protein. Of about a million distinct CDR3 sequences in the sample, 30% to 40% were seen once. These receptors have no known antigen. The specimen was cultured CD8+ T cells from PBMCs, collected from culture after CMV antigen stimulation. The receptors derive from a human donor in good health (CMV status not recorded). Some clones in this sample may be carry-over from other donors' samples.

This chain joins TRBV28 and TRBJ1-1; TRBD1 matches 7 bases. The CDR3 consists of 13 residues. Trimming cost V 3 bases and J 8 bases; bases outside gene matches: 6. Germline-derived CDR1 and CDR2 are MDHEN and SYDVKM. The CDR3 sequence is CASSFSPGGEAFF. The CDR3 DNA is TGTGCCAGCAGTTTCTCCCCAGGGGGAGAAGCTTTCTTT.

The chain has TRBV20-1 and TRBJ2-5; 7 nucleotides align to TRBD2. Germline V gene sequence: CDR1 DFQATT, CDR2 SNEGSKA (reference sequence). The CDR3 covers 14 residues. CDR3 in amino acids: CTSESGGVEETQYF. As DNA, the CDR3 is TGCACCTCCGAGAGTGGGGGGGTGGAAGAGACCCAGTACTTC.

This chain links TRBV5-5 with TRBJ1-4; D unresolved. The CDR3 contains 11 residues. Germline CDR1 and CDR2: SGHKS and YYEKEE (reference sequence). The V and J ends lost 6 bases and 9 bases respectively, with 9 bases between them. CDR3 region: CASTKEQKLFF. DNA for the CDR3: TGTGCCAGCACCAAAGAACAAAAACTGTTTTTT.

The CDR3 loop is CASSPKSDRYEQYF. CDR3 in DNA: TGTGCCAGCAGCCCTAAAAGCGACCGATACGAGCAGTACTTC. This sequence joins TRBV7-2 and TRBJ2-7; no clear D. The CDR3 is made up of 14 amino acids. The V gene's germline CDR1 is SGHTA and CDR2 FQGNSA. V was trimmed by 5 bases and J by 4 bases, leaving 15 bases between them.

The chain uses TRBV19 and TRBJ2-1; 10 bases are a match to TRBD2. The CDR3 has 17 amino acids. The junction had 3 bases not matched to a gene; V was cut back by 0 bases and J by 1 base. Per germline, CDR1 LNHDA and CDR2 SQIVND (reference sequence). CDR3 DNA: TGTGCCAGTAGTATAGAGGCTAGCGGGGGTTCCTACAATGAGCAGTTCTTC. Its translation is CASSIEASGGSYNEQFF.

This clonotype was observed many times. The J gene is TRBJ1-4, the V gene TRBV7-8; 7 bases agree with TRBD1. Germline lookup yields CDR1 SGHVS and CDR2 FQNEAQ. The trim removed 1 base at V and 7 bases at J, leaving 6 bases unmatched. CDR3 size: 15 residues. In nucleotides, the CDR3 is TGTGCCAGCAGCTTAGGACTAGGGGGCGTTGAAAAACTGTTTTTT. Translating it yields CASSLGLGGVEKLFF.

This clonotype was seen once. The chain combines TRBV19 with TRBJ1-1; D gene uncertain. V gave up 0 bases and J gave up 2 bases, with 7 bases separating them. From germline, CDR1 is LNHDA and CDR2 SQIVND (reference sequence). The CDR3 runs to 14 residues. The DNA for the CDR3 is TGTGCCAGTAGTATAGAACTTGGAAACACTGAAGCTTTCTTT. It is translated as CASSIELGNTEAFF.

This clonotype was counted only a few times. The chain is built from TRBV27 and TRBJ2-3; 7 bases map to TRBD2. Unmatched junction bases numbered 6, after V lost 0 bases and J lost 6 bases. This CDR3 is built from 15 residues. CDR1 and CDR2 (germline): MNHEY, SMNVEV (reference sequence). CDR3 region: CASSLSGGNKDTQYF. The CDR3 DNA sequence: TGTGCCAGCAGTTTATCCGGGGGGAATAAGGATACGCAGTATTTT.